What follows are 15 T cell receptor beta chains derived from one specimen sequenced in a study of cytotoxic CD8 clonotypes in ibrutinib-treated CLL. Some clones are missing from TCRdb's copy, which holds only in-frame ones; the method was immunoSEQ multiplex PCR. The table lists around 310,000 clones, about 80% of them singletons. Material: PBMCs, obtained before ibrutinib treatment. These receptors were taken from a human donor with chronic lymphocytic leukemia.

This rearrangement joins TRBV11-2 to TRBJ2-7; possibly TRBD1 for D (5 bases). CDR1 and CDR2 (germline): SGHAT, FQNNGV. The CDR3 is made up of 15 amino acids. Trimming stripped 2 bases from V and 2 bases from J, with 13 bases between. For the CDR3, the DNA is TGTGCCAGCAGCTTAATGCGGCAGGGCCCCTACGAGCAGTACTTC. Translated: CASSLMRQGPYEQYF.

The chain recombines TRBV6-5 with TRBJ2-1, with D possibly TRBD2 on 6 matching bases. Germline V lookup: CDR1 MNHEY, CDR2 SVGAGI. CDR3 length equals 16 residues. V lost 0 bases and J lost 8, with 17 bases in between. CDR3 in amino acids: CASSYSHNTGRHEQFF. The CDR3 DNA is TGTGCCAGCAGTTACTCCCACAACACCGGGAGACATGAGCAGTTCTTC.

V usage is TRBV5-4 and J usage is TRBJ1-1; D gene unclear. Trimming removed 6 bases from V and 0 bases from J, with 9 bases in between. The CDR3 extends over 13 amino acids. Germline values: CDR1 SGHNT, CDR2 YYREEE (reference sequence). This CDR3 is CASKVWVNTEAFF. CDR3 DNA sequence: TGTGCCAGCAAAGTCTGGGTGAACACTGAAGCTTTCTTT.

The rearrangement links TRBV4-2 to TRBJ1-1; tentative D call: TRBD1 (6 bases). Trimming took off 0 bases at V and 4 bases at J, with 9 bases between the two ends. This CDR3 contains 14 residues. Germline CDR1 reads LGHNA; CDR2 reads YNFKEQ. The CDR3 here is CASSQDGGGTEAFF. CDR3 DNA sequence: TGTGCCAGCAGCCAAGACGGAGGGGGCACTGAAGCTTTCTTT.

This clone has a handful of counts. J is TRBJ2-2 and V is TRBV9, with 8 bases that match TRBD2. This CDR3 has 15 amino acids. Germline loops: CDR1 SGDLS, CDR2 YYNGEE. Losses at the gene ends were 3 bases for V and 1 base for J; bases not matched to a gene: 2. DNA for the CDR3: TGTGCCAGCAGCGATAGCGGGGTGAACACCGGGGAGCTGTTTTTT. It translates to CASSDSGVNTGELFF.

The J gene is TRBJ2-5, the V gene TRBV4-1, with no clear D. The V end was cut by 4 bases, the J end by 7 bases, with 13 bases between. The CDR3 is 13 residues long. Germline V gene sequence: CDR1 MGHRA, CDR2 YSYEKL. In nucleotides, the CDR3 is TGCGCCAGCAGCCTGGGCCTCGGCAGGACCCAGTACTTC. Translating it yields CASSLGLGRTQYF.

This chain joins TRBV9 and TRBJ2-2; TRBD1 matches at 11 bases. The CDR3 covers 16 residues. The J segment lost 5 bases and the V segment lost 2 bases, leaving 5 bases of the junction unmatched. The germline CDR1 and CDR2 sequences are SGDLS and YYNGEE. DNA for the CDR3: TGTGCCAGCAGCGTGAGAGGGACAGGGGGAACCGGGGAGCTGTTTTTT. Translation: CASSVRGTGGTGELFF.

This clone turned up a few times. The V call is TRBV2, the J call TRBJ1-2, with D possibly TRBD1 on 6 matching bases. The CDR3 consists of 14 residues. Trimming took off 0 bases at V and 6 bases at J, with 11 bases between the two ends. Germline V lookup: CDR1 SNHLY, CDR2 FYNNEI. This CDR3 is CASSEALGGHGYTF. The CDR3, as DNA: TGTGCCAGCAGTGAAGCGCTTGGGGGGCATGGCTACACCTTC.

This clone was seen just once. The genes are TRBV11-2 and TRBJ2-7; no definite D call. V lost 2 bases and J 3 bases, leaving 8 bases between the germline ends. Germline CDR1 is SGHAT and CDR2 is FQNNGV. The CDR3 is 13 residues long. The CDR3 DNA reads TGTGCCAGCAGCTTACCCGGTCTCTACGAGCAGTACTTC. This sequence encodes CASSLPGLYEQYF.

The chain links TRBV2 to TRBJ2-5; 11 bases fit TRBD2. Per germline, CDR1 SNHLY and CDR2 FYNNEI. With V trimmed by 3 bases and J by 4 bases, 1 base remained unmatched. The CDR3 runs 14 residues. CDR3 amino acids: CASSDGLAGETQYF. The CDR3 coding sequence is TGTGCCAGCAGTGATGGACTAGCGGGAGAGACCCAGTACTTC.

This sequence joins TRBV6-5 and TRBJ2-5, with TRBD1 matching 7 bases. The CDR3 totals 12 residues. Germline CDR1 and CDR2: MNHEY and SVGAGI. The V segment lost 6 bases and the J segment 2 bases; nucleotides outside the gene matches: 0. CDR3 residues: CASSRGQETQYF. The CDR3 region has the DNA TGTGCCAGCAGCAGGGGGCAAGAGACCCAGTACTTC.

The CDR3 nucleotides read TGTGCCAGCAGCTTACAGGGTTCGGGTGAAGCTTTCTTT. Encoded protein: CASSLQGSGEAFF. V and J are TRBV13 and TRBJ1-1; D perhaps matches TRBD1 (5 bases). Germline lookup yields CDR1 PRHDT and CDR2 FYEKMQ (reference sequence). There are 13 residues in the CDR3. V was pared by 2 bases and J by 7 bases, with 11 bases between.

This clone has a single count. The chain is built from TRBV5-1 and TRBJ2-6; no clear D. The CDR3 length is 15 residues. The germline V and J ends were trimmed by 4 bases and 0 bases, with 8 bases remaining between them. Germline CDR1 reads SGHRS; CDR2 reads YFSETQ. The chain's CDR3 is CASSIDLSGANVLTF. CDR3 nucleotide sequence: TGCGCCAGCAGCATTGATCTCTCTGGGGCCAACGTCCTGACTTTC.

For this clone: In the same sample, other DNA sequences code for this CDR3. The J gene is TRBJ1-4, the V gene TRBV30; D not resolved. The germline V gene has CDR1 GTSNPN and CDR2 SVGIG (reference sequence). CDR3 length equals 11 residues. Trimming stripped 2 bases from V and 8 bases from J, with 6 bases between. The CDR3 loop is CAWSIREKLFF. Here the CDR3 DNA reads TGTGCCTGGAGTATCCGAGAAAAACTGTTTTTT.

The chain links TRBV5-1 to TRBJ1-2, with D perhaps TRBD1 (6 bases). The V end lost 0 bases, the J end lost 5 bases, and 14 bases lay between the germline ends. CDR1 is SGHRS and CDR2 is YFSETQ in the germline V gene. The CDR3 has 15 residues. CDR3 protein: CASSLEQGRWYGYTF. The CDR3 DNA is TGCGCCAGCAGCTTGGAACAGGGACGTTGGTATGGCTACACCTTC.